Described below is a single T cell receptor beta chain sequence and its context. This sample is drawn from a study of blood T cell repertoires in COVID-19. In the study overall: T cells, B-cell-depleted T cells, or PBMCs supplied cDNA or gDNA.

The CDR3 runs 15 residues. V lost 0 bases, J lost 4 bases, and 3 bases stayed unmatched. Germline V gene lookup returns CDR1 LGHDT and CDR2 YNNKEL (reference sequence). The repertoire was sequenced with immunoSEQ multiplex PCR; TCRdb's copy has only in-frame clones and lacks some. This table has roughly 500,000 clones, 89% appearing once. The chain recombines TRBV3-1 (or the pseudogene TRBV3-2) with TRBJ2-1; 7 nucleotides match TRBD2. The sequenced material came from peripheral blood. The sequence was collected from a man younger than 35 with COVID-19, enrolled during active disease. The CDR3 here is CASSQDPGGYNEQFF. CDR3 sequence (DNA): TGTGCCAGCAGCCAAGACCCCGGGGGGTACAATGAGCAGTTCTTC.